This T cell receptor beta chain was sequenced for a study of T cell clonality in common variable immunodeficiency. Looked up from germline, CDR1 is GTSNPN and CDR2 is SVGIG (reference sequence). This CDR3 region has 16 residues. The junction had 11 bases not matched to a gene; V was cut back by 2 bases and J by 4 bases. Caucasian heritage predominated among both patients and controls. Some clones are missing from TCRdb's copy, which holds only in-frame ones; the method was immunoSEQ multiplex PCR. There are about 52,000 clones in the sample, none observed a single time. This clone was picked up many times. The read falls 3 residues short of the CDR3 end, and the missing part is taken from the germline J gene.

The clonotype originates from a person aged 18-70 years in good health. The chain uses TRBV30 and TRBJ1-3; 7 bases agree with TRBD1. Source material: peripheral blood mononuclear cells. CDR3 DNA (partial): TGTGCCTGGAGTTTCACGAGGGGGCTTCGAGGAAACACC. This encodes CAWSFTRGLRGNT. From start to end, the CDR3 is CAWSFTRGLRGNTIYF. Supplemented by reference TRBV30 and TRBJ1-3, the full variable domain reads SQTIHQWPATLVQPVGSPLSLECTVEGTSNPNLYWYRQAAGRGLQLLFYSVGIGQISSEVPQNLSASRPQDRQFILSSKKLLLSDSGFYLCAWSFTRGLRGNTIYFGEGSWLTVV.